These 26 T cell receptor beta chains share one sample of origin, sequenced in a study of T cells in Graves' hyperthyroidism and ophthalmopathy. Amplified regions were TCR beta CDR3 sequences from RNA transcripts. When the TCR CDR3 underwent first-round RT-PCR, the HTBI primer set was used. MiXCR was run by TCRdb on the multiplex PCR reads, yielding one entry per CDR3 protein. The data contain 550,000 to 700,000 distinct CDR3 sequences, about 14% of them seen just once; the ten biggest clones take up 4% to 5.5%. The material sequenced was blood. The receptor set was obtained from a woman between 35 and 50 years old with Graves' ophthalmopathy.

This clonotype was seen repeatedly, ten times or more. V and J are TRBV9 and TRBJ2-5, with TRBD1 identical over 7 bases. Looked up from germline, CDR1 is SGDLS and CDR2 is YYNGEE. V shed 0 bases, J shed 5 bases, and the junction held 7 bases outside the gene matches. The CDR3 consists of 15 residues. The CDR3 bases are TGTGCCAGCAGCGTAGCAGGGGGTCTGGGGGAGACCCAGTACTTC. It codes for CASSVAGGLGETQYF.

This clonotype was observed many times. The chain has TRBV18 and TRBJ2-7, with 9 bases that match TRBD1. The CDR3 is 16 amino acids. The ends lost 2 bases at V and 2 bases at J; junction bases unmatched: 7. The germline V gene encodes CDR1 KGHSH and CDR2 LQKENI. The CDR3 protein is CASSPIAGQGAYEQYF. In DNA form, the CDR3 reads TGTGCCAGCTCACCAATTGCGGGACAGGGAGCCTACGAGCAGTACTTC.

This clonotype was observed at least ten times. This chain links TRBV4-1 with TRBJ1-5, with 7 positions matching TRBD1. The CDR3 totals 15 residues. The V segment lost 2 bases and the J segment 2 bases; nucleotides outside the gene matches: 3. Germline CDR1 reads MGHRA; CDR2 reads YSYEKL. The CDR3 bases are TGCGCCAGCAGCCAACCGGACAGGCGCAATCAGCCCCAGCATTTT. Its protein is CASSQPDRRNQPQHF.

This clonotype was seen ten or more times. The chain is built from TRBV11-2 and TRBJ2-7; 8 bases fit TRBD2. V lost 5 bases, J lost 5 bases, and 8 bases stayed unmatched. This CDR3 region has 14 residues. Germline loops: CDR1 SGHAT, CDR2 FQNNGV. In DNA form, the CDR3 reads TGTGCCAGCAGCCCGGGACTAGTCCACGACGAGCAGTACTTC. The encoded protein is CASSPGLVHDEQYF.

This clonotype came up many times. CDR3 region: CASSSPGGTDTQYF. CDR3 DNA: TGTGCCAGCAGTTCGCCCGGGGGCACAGATACGCAGTATTTT. V usage is TRBV28 and J usage is TRBJ2-3; tentatively, D is TRBD2 (5 bases). The V end was cut by 4 bases, the J end by 1 base, with 9 bases between. CDR3 length: 14 residues. The germline V gene has CDR1 MDHEN and CDR2 SYDVKM.

This clonotype has at least ten counts. V gene TRBV6-1 combines with J gene TRBJ2-5, with D tentatively TRBD1 (7 bases). The CDR3 has 14 residues. CDR1 is MNHNS and CDR2 is SASEGT in the germline V gene. Trimming shortened V by 3 bases and J by 5 bases, and 13 bases separated the two germline ends. CDR3 bases: TGTGCCAGCAGTGAGACCAGGGGGGCCGAGACCCAGTACTTC. Its protein is CASSETRGAETQYF.

The chain uses TRBV20-1 and TRBJ1-1; possible D gene TRBD1, 6 bases. V was shortened by 0 bases and J by 4 bases, with 12 bases between the two germline ends. The CDR3 totals 14 residues. Germline CDR1 DFQATT, CDR2 SNEGSKA (reference sequence). This CDR3 is CSARDVQGGTEAFF. CDR3 DNA sequence: TGCAGTGCTAGAGATGTACAGGGTGGCACTGAAGCTTTCTTT.

Many counts were recorded for this clonotype. The rearrangement joins TRBV12-3 or TRBV12-4 to TRBJ2-7; 8 nucleotides agree with TRBD1. This CDR3 has 16 amino acids. Trimming at V came to 7 bases and at J to 2 bases, leaving 13 bases not matched to a gene. The CDR3 sequence is CASTTNLGQDPYEQYF. CDR3 DNA sequence: TGTGCCAGCACCACCAACCTGGGACAGGACCCCTACGAGCAGTACTTC.

V usage is TRBV7-9 and J usage is TRBJ2-5, with no clear D. The CDR3 totals 14 residues. The ends were cut back, 5 bases at V and 0 bases at J, with 10 bases in the middle. CDR1 and CDR2 (germline): SEHNR, FQNEAQ (reference sequence). The CDR3: CASSSYHYQETQYF. Here the CDR3 DNA reads TGTGCCAGCAGCAGCTATCATTACCAAGAGACCCAGTACTTC.

This clonotype has a count of ten or more. The genes are TRBV15 and TRBJ1-1; D call uncertain. The V and J ends lost 5 bases and 2 bases respectively, with 9 bases between them. The CDR3 runs to 13 residues. Germline CDR1 is LNHNV and CDR2 is YYDKDF (reference sequence). CDR3 bases: TGTGCCACCAGCCCACGATTCAACACTGAAGCTTTCTTT. It is translated as CATSPRFNTEAFF.

This chain connects TRBV12-3 or TRBV12-4 to TRBJ1-6, with 9 bases identical to TRBD1. The CDR3 runs 15 residues. Germline trimming cut 7 bases from V and 10 bases from J; bases unmatched to any gene: 11. CDR3: CASKGRQGVGSPLHF. The CDR3 region has the DNA TGTGCCAGCAAGGGGAGACAGGGGGTAGGGTCACCCCTCCACTTT.

This clonotype was found many times. This rearrangement joins TRBV9 to TRBJ2-7; 7 nucleotides agree with TRBD2. The germline V gene encodes CDR1 SGDLS and CDR2 YYNGEE. CDR3 length equals 16 residues. With V trimmed by 6 bases and J by 2 bases, 14 bases remained unmatched. The CDR3 protein is CASTRTRPWTPYEQYF. The CDR3 DNA reads as TGTGCCAGCACCCGGACTAGACCCTGGACCCCCTACGAGCAGTACTTC. The whole variable domain, filled in from reference TRBV9 and TRBJ2-7, reads DSGVTQTPKHLITATGQRVTLRCSPRSGDLSVYWYQQSLDQGLQFLIQYYNGEERAKGNILERFSAQQFPDLHSELNLSSLELGDSALYFCASTRTRPWTPYEQYFGPGTRLTVT.

The chain employs TRBV4-1 and TRBJ2-5; TRBD2 aligns across 15 bases. The CDR3 spans 20 residues. From germline, CDR1 is MGHRA and CDR2 YSYEKL. The V segment lost 0 bases and the J segment 5 bases; nucleotides outside the gene matches: 13. The CDR3 protein is CASSQEGPPPGLAGGETQYF. The DNA for the CDR3 is TGCGCCAGCAGCCAAGAGGGGCCCCCTCCGGGACTAGCGGGAGGCGAGACCCAGTACTTC.

This clonotype was observed at least ten times. The chain employs TRBV28 and TRBJ2-3; tentative D call: TRBD2 (5 bases). V was trimmed by 4 bases and J by 7 bases, leaving 15 bases between them. Germline CDR1 MDHEN, CDR2 SYDVKM. The CDR3 is made up of 14 amino acids. CDR3 DNA: TGTGCCAGCAGTTCGGGATCATTCCCTCATACGCAGTATTTT. Protein product: CASSSGSFPHTQYF.

The CDR3 here is CAWSPGGYLGDTEAFF. Written as DNA, the CDR3 is TGTGCCTGGAGTCCCGGGGGGTACCTGGGGGACACTGAAGCTTTCTTT. The chain couples TRBV30 to TRBJ1-1; D is perhaps TRBD1 (5 bases). Germline V lookup: CDR1 GTSNPN, CDR2 SVGIG (reference sequence). Deletions cut 2 bases from V and 3 bases from J, with 19 bases between. The CDR3 has 16 amino acids.

Ten or more counts support this clonotype. CDR3 DNA sequence: TGTGCCAGCAGTAACGCAGACAGGGTTGGCGAGCAGTACTTC. This codes for CASSNADRVGEQYF. The chain uses TRBV28 and TRBJ2-7, with 7 bases aligning to TRBD1. The V gene end was trimmed by 5 bases and the J gene end by 6 bases; junction bases not matched to a gene: 10. The germline gives CDR1 MDHEN, CDR2 SYDVKM. CDR3 length: 14 residues. The full variable domain, with the rest looked up from reference TRBV28 and TRBJ2-7, is DVKVTQSSRYLVKRTGEKVFLECVQDMDHENMFWYRQDPGLGLRLIYFSYDVKMKEKGDIPEGYSVSREKKERFSLILESASTNQTSMYLCASSNADRVGEQYFGPGTRLTVT.

This clonotype was counted many times. This chain uses TRBV28 with TRBJ1-2; D ambiguous. The V gene lost 2 bases and the J gene lost 5 bases, with 6 bases spanning the gap. Germline CDR1 is MDHEN and CDR2 is SYDVKM. The CDR3 has 12 residues. The CDR3 loop is CASSLLEYGYTF. CDR3 nucleotide sequence: TGTGCCAGCAGTTTACTAGAGTATGGCTACACCTTC.

This clonotype showed up many times. This chain connects TRBV28 to TRBJ2-7; D may correspond to TRBD1 or TRBD2 (6 bases each). V shed 6 bases and J shed 5 bases, with 8 bases lying between them. In germline, CDR1 is MDHEN, CDR2 SYDVKM. The CDR3 loop spans 11 amino acids. CDR3 sequence reads: CASSGGNEQYF. The CDR3 DNA reads TGTGCCAGCAGCGGGGGCAACGAGCAGTACTTC.

This clonotype was counted a few times. The chain uses TRBV4-1 and TRBJ1-2, with 8 positions matching TRBD1. This CDR3 has 14 amino acids. Germline lookup yields CDR1 MGHRA and CDR2 YSYEKL. The junction had 3 bases not matched to a gene; V was cut back by 0 bases and J by 6 bases. This CDR3 reads CASSQDGQGDGYTF. The CDR3 region has the DNA TGCGCCAGCAGCCAAGACGGACAGGGTGATGGCTACACCTTC.

There are many counts of this clonotype. The rearrangement joins TRBV7-2 to TRBJ2-5; D gene uncertain. The CDR3 is 12 residues long. Between the trimmed V and J ends, which lost 3 bases and 5 bases, there was a span of 7 bases. Germline V CDR1 and CDR2: SGHTA, FQGNSA. The DNA of the CDR3 is TGTGCCAGCAGCTTCAATCGGGAGACCCAGTACTTC. This translates into CASSFNRETQYF.

This clonotype was detected ten times or more. The chain recombines TRBV27 with TRBJ2-5; D possibly corresponds to TRBD2 (5 bases). CDR1 and CDR2 (germline): MNHEY, SMNVEV (reference sequence). V was trimmed by 8 bases and J by 5 bases, leaving 15 bases between them. This CDR3 has 13 amino acids. The CDR3, as DNA: TGTGCCAGCCGATTCGGGGAATCGGAGACCCAGTACTTC. Translating it yields CASRFGESETQYF.

This clonotype was seen repeatedly, ten times or more. The J gene is TRBJ2-3, the V gene TRBV6-5; D gene unclear. The CDR3 runs to 16 residues. V was trimmed by 0 bases and J by 1 base, leaving 11 bases between them. Germline V gene data show CDR1 as MNHEY and CDR2 as SVGAGI. CDR3 nucleotides: TGTGCCAGCAGTTACTCGAAGCTTTCCCGCACAGATACGCAGTATTTT. It is translated as CASSYSKLSRTDTQYF.

Many counts were recorded for this clonotype. The chain recombines TRBV11-2 with TRBJ2-5, with 9 bases that match TRBD2. Germline values: CDR1 SGHAT, CDR2 FQNNGV. After removal of 5 bases from V and 3 bases from J, the junction contained 7 bases not matched to a gene. This CDR3 is 15 amino acids long. DNA of the CDR3: TGTGCCAGCAGCATAGGGACTAGCCTAGAAGAGACCCAGTACTTC. This gives the protein CASSIGTSLEETQYF.

V gene TRBV12-3 or TRBV12-4 combines with J gene TRBJ1-3; 8 bases fit TRBD1. The CDR3 spans 16 residues. V was clipped by 6 bases and J by 11 bases; unmatched bases: 18. The CDR3 DNA sequence: TGTGCCAGCAGCTTCACGTGGGACAGGCCTGGAGGCGCCATATATTTT. This gives the protein CASSFTWDRPGGAIYF.

This clonotype has ten or more counts. This chain's CDR3 is CASSVEGIGRNTEAFF. CDR3 in DNA: TGTGCCAGCAGTGTGGAGGGGATTGGACGGAACACTGAAGCTTTCTTT. The V call is TRBV2, the J call TRBJ1-1; perhaps TRBD1 as D (5 bases). V was trimmed by 4 bases and J by 1 base, leaving 16 bases between them. This CDR3 spans 16 amino acids. The germline CDR1 and CDR2 sequences are SNHLY and FYNNEI.

This clonotype has a count of ten or more. V gene TRBV12-5 combines with J gene TRBJ1-5, with D possibly TRBD1 on 5 matching bases. There are 17 residues in the CDR3. Trimming cost V 9 bases and J 0 bases, with 21 bases left between them. CDR1 and CDR2 from the germline V gene are LGHNT and FRNRAP. In nucleotides, the CDR3 is TGTGCTAGCCTGCTTTTTCTCGGGACGGTTAGCAATCAGCCCCAGCATTTT. This translates into CASLLFLGTVSNQPQHF.